Below, one T cell receptor beta chain is given with its context. This clone was found a few times. Its antigen has not been determined. Nothing much larger sits one base from this clone, and base qualities are not available. The data were taken from a study of cytomegalovirus exposure and HLA in healthy donors (dated by TCRdb to the late 2010s). With respect to the entire study: An earlier analysis of approximately 550 of the donors reported more than 250 Gb of sequence data and about 100 million unique TCR beta sequences from some 180 million T cells. Approximately 300 gigabases of sequencing data and around 90 million unique TCR sequences made up an early release that covered several hundred HLA-typed donors. The genetic ancestry cluster associated with self-reported Caucasian donors included 80% to 90% of the approximately 410 genotyped donors. The study was designed to test whether signatures of past pathogen exposure could be identified by cataloging public T cell receptors. Using immunosequencing, the study profiled T cell repertoires from 500 to 800 subjects and related those repertoires to cytomegalovirus serostatus. A separate validation cohort of some 130 different subjects was used in addition to the 666-subject first cohort. To predict cytomegalovirus infection status, the study combined high-throughput TCR immunosequencing, statistical association of individual TCRs with disease status, and machine learning. A later analysis re-analyzed previously published TCR beta repertoires from 500 to 700 donors and added high-resolution HLA genotyping to study TCR occurrence patterns. Rather than using new phenotypic data, the later analysis identified candidate immune exposures from TCR beta sequences and from how often those sequences occurred across donors. In an earlier analysis of several hundred of the donors, high-throughput TCR beta sequencing was used to judge whether each TCR beta V gene segment behaved as functional or pseudogenic. Donor age, sex, ethnicity and CMV serostatus were compiled alongside the repertoire data. A later genetic analysis took genome-wide SNP genotypes for about three fifths of the roughly 670 donors and used that subset as a discovery cohort. All discovery cohort repertoires had been generated on a single sequencing platform. HLA typing covered class I and class II loci at four-digit resolution. Typing coverage differed by locus: A, B, C, DRB1 and DQB1 were typed in about 629-640 donors, DQA1 in 500 to 550, DPA1 in 600 to 610, and DPB1 in roughly 450. Roughly 5 DR-DQ haplotypes were handled as single units for association and clustering, since linkage in the cohort was strong. Among 300 to 450 genotyped donors of the cohort, an average of around 240,000 unique TCR beta nucleotide sequences were sequenced per donor, roughly 18% of them non-productive.

The cohort comprised some 700 healthy bone marrow donors. Cohort members were all nominally healthy when sampled, although unrecorded immune exposures were likely present. The donor tested CMV seronegative, placing the donor among the roughly 340 seronegative members of the cohort. A peripheral blood sample was provided by each donor, and peripheral blood mononuclear cells were used for TCR beta sequencing. Genomic DNA was extracted from the blood cell samples with the Qiagen DNeasy Blood Extraction Kit. Study-wide conclusions, independent of this receptor: A later genetic analysis reported fewer N-insertions in productive TCRs among donors in an Asian-associated ancestry cluster than the roughly 700-donor mean. Because counts were too low, seventeen rarely observed V segments, including chromosome 9 orphons, were left out of the earlier analysis of approximately 500 of the donors. While some public TCRs were present in many individuals, most TCR sequences turned up only very rarely across donors. The classifier was reported to diagnose cytomegalovirus status with high specificity and sensitivity in both the original cohort and the validation cohort. A few of the identified cytomegalovirus-associated TCR beta chains were confirmed in vitro to be specific for cytomegalovirus antigens. A later analysis found that TCR association rates varied across HLA loci, with DRB1 alleles showing the most associated TCRs and HLA-C alleles the fewest. The authors suggested that the approach could potentially be generalized to other disease states and immunological phenotypes. The study gave a list of 150 to 200 TCR beta chains associated with cytomegalovirus. Linkage disequilibrium might explain the correlated functional status among segregating V segments, but an unknown experimental factor could not be excluded. Most CMV-associated TCR beta chains appeared to be HLA-restricted in a later analysis, and the HLA associations seemed to be driven largely by CMV exposure. CMV serostatus was the only immune exposure information available for the cohort. An earlier analysis of several hundred of the donors showed that most TCR beta V segments appeared in productive rearrangements either about 87% or about 30% of the time, which broadly matched IMGT annotations. At a false discovery rate of 0.05, a later analysis linked around 15,000 TCR beta sequences to specific HLA alleles. In a later analysis, HLA-associated TCR beta chains showed more clonal expansion and lower generation probabilities than non-associated chains that were equally common. A cluster of highly shared sequence variants was judged likely to represent a technical artifact of the sequencing pipeline. In a later genetic analysis, a missense DCLRE1C variant was associated with V-gene and J-gene trimming of TCR beta chains, and the association was replicated in an independent cohort. Some IMGT-functional V segments, including TRBV6-2 and TRBV6-3, could not be told apart with the 87-base-pair reads, so those segments were excluded. Because HLA typing was missing for some donors at each locus, association tests included only the typed subset. Only TCR beta chains were sequenced in this cohort, and the absence of alpha or paired-chain data limited detectable features. Roughly uniform sequencing depth across donors was assumed in presence/absence analyses, although this assumption may not hold. When HLA alleles, especially DR and DQ, strongly co-occurred, attributing TCR associations to individual alleles was difficult. A further reported finding was that TCR beta sequences accurately predicted the HLA-A and HLA-B alleles for most subjects in the first cohort. Several of the top co-occurrence clusters appeared to be linked to parvovirus B19, influenza, CMV and Epstein-Barr virus, according to a later analysis.

The library was obtained by the immunoSEQ multiplex PCR assay. For the multiplex PCR, a mixture combining 60 forward primers for TCR Vbeta segments and 13 reverse primers for TCR Jbeta segments was used. Amplification of the CDR3 region of rearranged TCR beta genes was performed with a multiplex PCR assay on genomic DNA. The amplified TCR beta libraries were sequenced on the Illumina HiSeq System as 87-base-pair reads. The authors processed their data as follows. Across the 700 or so repertoires, a later analysis counted approximately 83 million unique TCR beta chains, roughly 11 million of which were shared by at least two donors. A nearest-neighbor algorithm error-corrected the raw reads and collapsed the reads into unique sequences, merging closely related sequences to remove PCR and sequencing errors. V, D and J gene segments were assigned by aligning CDR3 sequences to IMGT reference sequences. For a sequence to be retained, a match of at least six nucleotides to both a V gene segment and a J gene segment was required. Rearrangements were classified as productive when the CDR3 lacked stop codons and remained in frame with V and J, and all other rearrangements were classified as non-productive. CDR3 was defined by IMGT convention, running from the second conserved V-encoded cysteine to the conserved J-encoded phenylalanine. The earlier analysis of 587 of the donors excluded sequences that lacked an unambiguous match to a single V gene segment. In an earlier analysis of roughly 500 of the donors, V segments were called functional above 56.7% productive rearrangements and were called segregating when the between-donor standard deviation exceeded 5%. A statistical classification framework was built to diagnose cytomegalovirus status from the catalog of TCR beta chain sequences. A later analysis assigned V and J genes by comparing TCR nucleotide sequences with IMGT/GENE-DB human TR gene sequences. Using the TCRdist pipeline, a later analysis assigned CDR3 sequences along with most-parsimonious VDJ recombination scenarios. A later analysis defined each TCR beta chain by its CDR3 amino acid sequence plus V-gene family, and excluded reads lacking a unique V-gene family. As a way to deal with suspected cross-contamination and a sequencing artifact, a later analysis dropped over 550 nucleotide sequences that were highly shared and had low generation probability. For each public chain, a later analysis derived a clonal expansion index from normalized ranks of inferred template counts within each repertoire. A later analysis computed generation probabilities with a VDJ recombination model fitted to out-of-frame rearrangements, and checked the results against IGoR. A later analysis scored TCR-TCR, TCR-HLA and TCR-CMV co-occurrence with hypergeometric tests, applying a repertoire-size bias correction to TCR pairs. False discovery rates were estimated in a later analysis by permuting HLA or CMV assignments 20 times. In a later analysis, co-occurring TCRs were grouped using DBSCAN, with TCRdist sequence similarity added in when clustering inside HLA-allele-positive subsets. Repertoires with fewer than 30,000 or more than 120,000 public chains were left out of co-occurrence clustering, as were about 5 repertoires with anomalous nucleotide sharing. TCRdb stores this immuneACCESS table with in-frame sequences only. Part of the clones is absent; in the studies checked, under half of the shortfall reflects unresolved V genes, and no reason is known for the rest. V and J calls and clone size follow that table, whereas D and trimming were derived from the DNA. Present in this sample are 110,000 to 150,000 clones, 9.4% of which were seen just once. The ten largest make up less than 2% of the sample.

The CDR1 and CDR2 encoded by the germline V gene are LGHNA and YNFKEQ. V ends up 4 bases short and J 0 bases short, with an unmatched junction base count of 10. From the cysteine up to the phenylalanine, the CDR3 has a length of 19 residues. The DNA shown is the 57-base CDR3, in frame from base 1. The source material was PBMCs. The sequence was obtained from a male donor in good health and CMV-seronegative. The rearranged chain carries TRBV4-2 and TRBJ2-7; 15 nucleotides in the junction match TRBD2. The bases are TGTGCCAGCAGCCTCGAACCCGGACTAGCGGGAGGGCTCTCCTACGAGCAGTACTTC. The translation is CASSLEPGLAGGLSYEQYF.